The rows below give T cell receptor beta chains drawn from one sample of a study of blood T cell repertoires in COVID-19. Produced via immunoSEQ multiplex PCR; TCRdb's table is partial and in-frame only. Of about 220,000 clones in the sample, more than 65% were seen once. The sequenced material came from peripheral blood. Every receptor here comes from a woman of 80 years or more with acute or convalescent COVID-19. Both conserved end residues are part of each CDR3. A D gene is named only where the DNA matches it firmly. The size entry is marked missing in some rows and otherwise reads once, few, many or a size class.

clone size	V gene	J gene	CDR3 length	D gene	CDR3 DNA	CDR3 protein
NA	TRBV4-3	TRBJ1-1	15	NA	TGCGCCAGCAGCCAAGCGTGGGGCTGGGCCACTGAAGCTTTCTTT	CASSQAWGWATEAFF
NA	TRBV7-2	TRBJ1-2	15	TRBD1	TGTGCCAGCAGCGACCAGACAGGGACGTGGGATGGCTACACCTTC	CASSDQTGTWDGYTF
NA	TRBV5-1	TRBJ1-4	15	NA	TGCGCCAGCAGCTTGGCCGGGGATCACAATGAAAAACTGTTTTTT	CASSLAGDHNEKLFF
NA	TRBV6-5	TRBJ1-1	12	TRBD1	TGTGCCAGCAGTTGGGACAGGGGTGAAGCTTTCTTT	CASSWDRGEAFF
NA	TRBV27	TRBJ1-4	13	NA	TGTGCCACCAAGGGGCAGGCCCGTGAAAAACTGTTTTTT	CATKGQAREKLFF
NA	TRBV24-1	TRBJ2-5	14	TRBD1	TGTGCCACCAGTGCAGGACAGGGAGCAGAGACCCAGTACTTC	CATSAGQGAETQYF
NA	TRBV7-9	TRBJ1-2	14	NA	TGTGCCAGCAGCCCTCCGGGGGGAAACTATGGCTACACCTTC	CASSPPGGNYGYTF
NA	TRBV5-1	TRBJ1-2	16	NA	TGCGCCAGCAGCCCGTCATTAGGGGGATTAATCTATGGCTACACCTTC	CASSPSLGGLIYGYTF
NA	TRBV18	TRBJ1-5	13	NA	TGTGCCAGCTCCCCGGGAAGCAATCAGCCCCAGCATTTT	CASSPGSNQPQHF
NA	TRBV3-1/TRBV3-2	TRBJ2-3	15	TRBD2	TGTGCCAGCAGCCGTGCGGCGGGGGTTGTAGATACGCAGTATTTT	CASSRAAGVVDTQYF
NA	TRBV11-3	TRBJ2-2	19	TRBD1	TGTGCCAGCAGCCCAGGGGGTGTGAGGGCAGGCCCACGGACCGGGGAGCTGTTTTTT	CASSPGGVRAGPRTGELFF
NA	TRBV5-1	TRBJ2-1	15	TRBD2	TGCGCCAGCAGCTTATTCGGGGGGGACTACAATGAGCAGTTCTTC	CASSLFGGDYNEQFF
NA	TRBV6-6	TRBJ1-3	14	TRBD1	TGTGCCAGCAGGCCCCAGGGGGCATTTAACACCATATATTTT	CASRPQGAFNTIYF
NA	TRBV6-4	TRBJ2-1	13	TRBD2	TGTGCCAGCAGAGGTAGCGGGGCCGATGAGCAGTTCTTC	CASRGSGADEQFF
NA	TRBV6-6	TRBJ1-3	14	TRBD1	TGTGCCAGCAGTTACTCGAGACAGGGGGCTACCATATATTTT	CASSYSRQGATIYF
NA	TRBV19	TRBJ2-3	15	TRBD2	TGTGCCAGTAGCCCGGGACTAGCGGGGGCAAATACGCAGTATTTT	CASSPGLAGANTQYF
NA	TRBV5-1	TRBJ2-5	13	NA	TGCGCCAGCAGCTTGGGCGACCAAGAGACCCAGTACTTC	CASSLGDQETQYF
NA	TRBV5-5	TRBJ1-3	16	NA	TGTGCCAGCAGCTTATCGTACGGTAACTCTGGAAACACCATATATTTT	CASSLSYGNSGNTIYF
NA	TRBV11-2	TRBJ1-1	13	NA	TGTGCCAGCAGCTTTGGGGAGGGCACTGAAGCTTTCTTT	CASSFGEGTEAFF
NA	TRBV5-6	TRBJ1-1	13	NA	TGTGCCAGCAGCTTGGCGGGGAAAACTGAAGCTTTCTTT	CASSLAGKTEAFF
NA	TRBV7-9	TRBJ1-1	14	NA	TGTGCCAGCAGCCCTATACAGGCGAACACTGAAGCTTTCTTT	CASSPIQANTEAFF
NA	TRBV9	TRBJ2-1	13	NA	TGTGCCAGCAGTCCAAACTCCTACAATGAGCAGTTCTTC	CASSPNSYNEQFF
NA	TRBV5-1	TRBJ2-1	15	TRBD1	TGCGCCAGCAGCCCGGACAGGGTTGGCCACAATGAGCAGTTCTTC	CASSPDRVGHNEQFF
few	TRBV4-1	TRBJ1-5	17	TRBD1	TGCGCCAGCAGCCCCTTTTTGGGACAGGCCCGGAATCAGCCCCAGCATTTT	CASSPFLGQARNQPQHF
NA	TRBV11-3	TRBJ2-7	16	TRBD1	TGTGCCAGCAGCGAAATCGGCGGACAGGGTGTCCACGAGCAGTACTTC	CASSEIGGQGVHEQYF
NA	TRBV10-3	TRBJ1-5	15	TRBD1	TGTGCCATCAGTGAACAGGGGGGTAGCAATCAGCCCCAGCATTTT	CAISEQGGSNQPQHF
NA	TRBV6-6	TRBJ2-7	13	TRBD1	TGTGCCAGCGCCGGACAGGGGCGCCACGAGCAGTACTTC	CASAGQGRHEQYF
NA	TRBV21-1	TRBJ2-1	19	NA	TGTGCCAGCAGCAATCGTTGTTGGGGACAGGGGGGAACGGACAATGAGCAGTTCTTC	CASSNRCWGQGGTDNEQFF
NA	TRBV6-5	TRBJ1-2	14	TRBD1	TGTGCCAGCACATTAAACACAGGGGGCAATGGCTACACCTTC	CASTLNTGGNGYTF
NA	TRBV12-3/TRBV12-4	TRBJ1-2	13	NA	TGTGCCAGCAGTGAGAACCCGAACTTTGGCTACACCTTC	CASSENPNFGYTF
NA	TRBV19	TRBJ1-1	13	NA	TGTGCCAGTAGTACAACAGGGAACACTGAAGCTTTCTTT	CASSTTGNTEAFF
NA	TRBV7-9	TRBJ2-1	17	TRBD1	TGTGCCAGCAGCTCACCTATACAGGGGGCGAGTTACAATGAGCAGTTCTTC	CASSSPIQGASYNEQFF
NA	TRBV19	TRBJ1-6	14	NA	TGTGCCAGTAGTATCAGGGACTATAATTCACCCCTCCACTTT	CASSIRDYNSPLHF
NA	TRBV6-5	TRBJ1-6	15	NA	TGTGCCAGCAGTTACGAACGGCGGGCCAATTCACCCCTCCACTTT	CASSYERRANSPLHF
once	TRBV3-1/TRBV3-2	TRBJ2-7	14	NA	TGTGCCAGCAGCCAAGAGCCGGAGGTGTACGAGCAGTACTTC	CASSQEPEVYEQYF
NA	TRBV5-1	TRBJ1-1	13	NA	TGCGCCAGCAGGACACAGCAAAACACTGAAGCTTTCTTT	CASRTQQNTEAFF
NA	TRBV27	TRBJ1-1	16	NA	TGTGCCAGCAGCAGATTACCGGGCCTGGGGGGCACTGAAGCTTTCTTT	CASSRLPGLGGTEAFF
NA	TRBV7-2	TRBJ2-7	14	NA	TGTGCCAGCAGCTTAGCTTCGAGCTCCTACGAGCAGTACTTC	CASSLASSSYEQYF
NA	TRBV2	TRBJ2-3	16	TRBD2	TGTGCCAGCAGTGAACTTGGCGGGGGGAACACAGATACGCAGTATTTT	CASSELGGGNTDTQYF
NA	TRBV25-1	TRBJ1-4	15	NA	TGTGCCAGCAGTGAAATGATGGGGGGGAATGAAAAACTGTTTTTT	CASSEMMGGNEKLFF
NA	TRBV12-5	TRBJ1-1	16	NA	TGTGCTAGTGGTTTGGGACCCTCGGGGGGCTGGACTGAAGCTTTCTTT	CASGLGPSGGWTEAFF
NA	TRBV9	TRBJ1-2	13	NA	TGTGCCAGCAGTCCGCAGGGTCCCTATGGCTACACCTTC	CASSPQGPYGYTF
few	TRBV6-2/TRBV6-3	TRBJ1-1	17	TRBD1	TGTGCCAGCAGTTACGGGACAGGGGTTCCCGTGAACACTGAAGCTTTCTTT	CASSYGTGVPVNTEAFF
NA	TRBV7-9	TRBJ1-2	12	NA	TGTGCCAGCAGCAACTCCAACTATGGCTACACCTTC	CASSNSNYGYTF
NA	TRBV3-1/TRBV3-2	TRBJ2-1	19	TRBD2	TGTGCCAGCAGCCAAGATCAGCGGGGGGGCCGTCTTAGTTATAATGAGCAGTTCTTC	CASSQDQRGGRLSYNEQFF
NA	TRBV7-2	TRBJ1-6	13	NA	TGTGCCAGCAGCTTATACAAGAATTCACCCCTCCACTTT	CASSLYKNSPLHF